This TCR beta chain is from a study of a mutant IDH1 vaccine in newly diagnosed glioma. The overall study: Treated patients, roughly 60% male and about 38% female, averaged around 40 years of age. Standard pretreatment was either radiotherapy, temozolomide, or, for most, radiochemotherapy with temozolomide.

Time point denoted: baseline, week 1 (first vaccination visit). Treatment: pre-vaccination baseline after standard-of-care therapy. Donors' newly diagnosed IDH1-mutant WHO grade 3 or 4 astrocytomas lacked nuclear ATRX. The assay was immunoSEQ multiplex PCR, and TCRdb's table has in-frame clones only and misses some. The data contain around 37,000 clones, more than 90% of them singletons. This clonotype was obtained from a man aged 18 to 29 with glioma. Sequencing was performed on PBMCs, taken from a glioma patient treated with radiotherapy, temozolomide or both.

The DNA for the CDR3 is TGTGCCAGCAGCTTAATCCAGGGGGCTGAAGCTTTCTTT. Encoded protein: CASSLIQGAEAFF. V gene TRBV7-3 combines with J gene TRBJ1-1; 7 bases match TRBD1. This CDR3 contains 13 residues. J lost 6 bases, V lost 1 base, and 2 bases had no gene match. Germline values: CDR1 SGHTA, CDR2 FQGTGA.